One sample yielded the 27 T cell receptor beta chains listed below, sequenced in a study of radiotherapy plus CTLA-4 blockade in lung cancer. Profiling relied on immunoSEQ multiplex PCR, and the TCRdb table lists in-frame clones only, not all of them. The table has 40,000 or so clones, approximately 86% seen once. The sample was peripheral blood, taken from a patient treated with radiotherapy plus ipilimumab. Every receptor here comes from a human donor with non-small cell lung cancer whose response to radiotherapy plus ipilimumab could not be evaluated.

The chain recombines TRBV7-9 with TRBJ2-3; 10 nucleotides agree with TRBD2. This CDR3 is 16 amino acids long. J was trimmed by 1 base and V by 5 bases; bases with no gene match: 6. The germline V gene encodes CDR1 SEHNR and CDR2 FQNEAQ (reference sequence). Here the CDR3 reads CASSKAGGQGTDTQYF. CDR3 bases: TGTGCCAGCAGCAAAGCGGGAGGGCAAGGCACAGATACGCAGTATTTT.

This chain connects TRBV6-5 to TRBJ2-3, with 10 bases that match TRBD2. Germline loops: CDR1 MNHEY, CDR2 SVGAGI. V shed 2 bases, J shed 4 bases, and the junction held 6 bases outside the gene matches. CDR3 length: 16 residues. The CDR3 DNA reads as TGTGCCAGCAGTTACGCGACTAGCGGGTTGGCAGATACGCAGTATTTT. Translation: CASSYATSGLADTQYF.

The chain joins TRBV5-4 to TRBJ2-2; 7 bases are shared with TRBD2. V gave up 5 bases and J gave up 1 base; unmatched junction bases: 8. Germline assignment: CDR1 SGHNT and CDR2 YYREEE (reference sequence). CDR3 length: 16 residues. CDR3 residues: CASRQAGEWNTGELFF. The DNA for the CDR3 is TGTGCCAGCAGACAGGCGGGGGAGTGGAACACCGGGGAGCTGTTTTTT.

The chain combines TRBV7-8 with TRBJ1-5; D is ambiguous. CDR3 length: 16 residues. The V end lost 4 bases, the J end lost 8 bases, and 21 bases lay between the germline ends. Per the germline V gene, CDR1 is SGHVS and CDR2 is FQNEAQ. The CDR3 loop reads CASSWRKGLWFEPQHF. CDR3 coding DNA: TGTGCCAGCAGCTGGAGGAAGGGTTTATGGTTCGAGCCCCAGCATTTT.

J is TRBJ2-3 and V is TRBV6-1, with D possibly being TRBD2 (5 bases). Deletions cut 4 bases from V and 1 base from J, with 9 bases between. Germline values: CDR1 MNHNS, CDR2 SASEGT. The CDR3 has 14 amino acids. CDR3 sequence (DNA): TGTGCCAGCAGTGGTACTAGGGGCACAGATACGCAGTATTTT. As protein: CASSGTRGTDTQYF.

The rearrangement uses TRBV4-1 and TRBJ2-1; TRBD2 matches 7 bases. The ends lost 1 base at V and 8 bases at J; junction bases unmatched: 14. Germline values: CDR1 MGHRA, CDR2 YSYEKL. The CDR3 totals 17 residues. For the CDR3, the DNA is TGCGCCAGCAGCCAAGCGAAAGCGGGGATCCTCTTCGATGAGCAGTTCTTC. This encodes CASSQAKAGILFDEQFF.

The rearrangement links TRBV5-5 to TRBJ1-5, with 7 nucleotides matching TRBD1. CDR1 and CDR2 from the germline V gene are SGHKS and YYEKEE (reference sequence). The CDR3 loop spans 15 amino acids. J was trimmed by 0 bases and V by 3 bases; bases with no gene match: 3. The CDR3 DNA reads TGTGCCAGCAGCTGGGGACAGAATAGCAATCAGCCCCAGCATTTT. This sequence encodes CASSWGQNSNQPQHF.

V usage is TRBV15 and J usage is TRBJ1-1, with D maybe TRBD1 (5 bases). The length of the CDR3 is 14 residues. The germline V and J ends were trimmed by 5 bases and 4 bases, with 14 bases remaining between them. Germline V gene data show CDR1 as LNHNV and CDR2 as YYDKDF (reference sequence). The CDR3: CATSGGVGGTEAFF. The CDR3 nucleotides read TGTGCCACCAGCGGGGGGGTCGGGGGCACTGAAGCTTTCTTT.

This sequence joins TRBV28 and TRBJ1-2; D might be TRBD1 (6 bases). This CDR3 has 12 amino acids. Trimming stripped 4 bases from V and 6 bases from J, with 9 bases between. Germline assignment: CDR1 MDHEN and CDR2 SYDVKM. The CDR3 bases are TGTGCCAGCAGTTCCCGGACAGATGGCTACACCTTC. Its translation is CASSSRTDGYTF.

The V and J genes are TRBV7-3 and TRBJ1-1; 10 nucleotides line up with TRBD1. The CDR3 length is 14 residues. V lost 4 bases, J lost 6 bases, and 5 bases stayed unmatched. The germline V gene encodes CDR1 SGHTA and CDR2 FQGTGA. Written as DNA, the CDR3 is TGTGCCAGCAGCTCGGGACAGGGGATCGCTGAAGCTTTCTTT. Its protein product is CASSSGQGIAEAFF.

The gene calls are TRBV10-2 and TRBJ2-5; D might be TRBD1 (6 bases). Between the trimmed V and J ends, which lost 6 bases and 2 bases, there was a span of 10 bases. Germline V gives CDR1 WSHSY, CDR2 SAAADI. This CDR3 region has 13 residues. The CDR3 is CASSRGTQETQYF. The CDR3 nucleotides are TGCGCCAGCAGCAGGGGAACACAAGAGACCCAGTACTTC.

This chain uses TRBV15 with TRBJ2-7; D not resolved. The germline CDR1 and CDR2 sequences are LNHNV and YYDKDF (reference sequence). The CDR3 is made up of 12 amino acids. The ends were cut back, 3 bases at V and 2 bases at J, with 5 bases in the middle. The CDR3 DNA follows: TGTGCCACCAGCAGGGGCCCCTACGAGCAGTACTTC. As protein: CATSRGPYEQYF.

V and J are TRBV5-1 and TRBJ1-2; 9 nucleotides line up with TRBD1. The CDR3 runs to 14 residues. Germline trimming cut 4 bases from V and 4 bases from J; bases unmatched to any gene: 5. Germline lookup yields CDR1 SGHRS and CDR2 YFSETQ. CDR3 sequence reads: CASSPQTGGYGYTF. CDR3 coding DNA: TGCGCCAGCAGCCCTCAGACAGGGGGCTATGGCTACACCTTC. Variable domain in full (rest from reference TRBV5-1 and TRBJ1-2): KAGVTQTPRYLIKTRGQQVTLSCSPISGHRSVSWYQQTPGQGLQFLFEYFSETQRNKGNFPGRFSGRQFSNSRSEMNVSTLELGDSALYLCASSPQTGGYGYTFGSGTRLTVV.

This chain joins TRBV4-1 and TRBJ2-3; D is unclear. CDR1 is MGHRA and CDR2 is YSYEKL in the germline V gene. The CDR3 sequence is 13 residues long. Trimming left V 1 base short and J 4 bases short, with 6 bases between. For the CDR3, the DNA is TGCGCCAGCAGCCAAGTTTGGCCAGATACGCAGTATTTT. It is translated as CASSQVWPDTQYF.

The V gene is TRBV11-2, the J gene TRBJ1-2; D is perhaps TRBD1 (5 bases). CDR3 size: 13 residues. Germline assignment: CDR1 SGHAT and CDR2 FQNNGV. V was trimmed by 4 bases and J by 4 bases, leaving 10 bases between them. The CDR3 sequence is CASSSLTAYGYTF. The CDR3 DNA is TGTGCCAGCAGCTCCCTGACAGCCTATGGCTACACCTTC.

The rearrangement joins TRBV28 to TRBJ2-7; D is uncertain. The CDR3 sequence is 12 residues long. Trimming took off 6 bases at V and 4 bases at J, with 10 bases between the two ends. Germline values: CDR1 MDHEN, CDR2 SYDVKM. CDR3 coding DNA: TGTGCCAGCAGCCGCGGTTATTACGAGCAGTACTTC. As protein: CASSRGYYEQYF.

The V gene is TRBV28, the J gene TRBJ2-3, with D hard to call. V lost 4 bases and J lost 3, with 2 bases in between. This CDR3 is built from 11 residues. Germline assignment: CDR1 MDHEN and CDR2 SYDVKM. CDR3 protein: CASSSTDTQYF. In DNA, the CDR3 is TGTGCCAGCAGTTCGACAGATACGCAGTATTTT.

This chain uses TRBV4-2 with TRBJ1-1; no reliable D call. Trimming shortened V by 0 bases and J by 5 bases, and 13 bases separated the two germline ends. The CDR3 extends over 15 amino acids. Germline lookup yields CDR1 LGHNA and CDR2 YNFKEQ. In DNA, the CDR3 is TGTGCCAGCAGCCAAGATTGGGGAGGAATTACTGAAGCTTTCTTT. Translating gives CASSQDWGGITEAFF.

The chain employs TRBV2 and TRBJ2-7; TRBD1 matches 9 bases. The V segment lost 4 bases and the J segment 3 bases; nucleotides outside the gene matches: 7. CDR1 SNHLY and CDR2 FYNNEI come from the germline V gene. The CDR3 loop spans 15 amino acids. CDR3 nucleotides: TGTGCCAGCAGTGTTTCGGGACAGGGATACTACGAGCAGTACTTC. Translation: CASSVSGQGYYEQYF.

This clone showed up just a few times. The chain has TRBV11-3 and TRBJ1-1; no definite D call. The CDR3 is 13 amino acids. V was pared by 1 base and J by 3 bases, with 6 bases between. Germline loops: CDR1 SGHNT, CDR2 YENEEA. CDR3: CASSLGPDTEAFF. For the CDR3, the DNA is TGTGCCAGCAGCTTAGGTCCTGACACTGAAGCTTTCTTT.

Written as DNA, the CDR3 is TGTGCCAGCACCGACCGTGGGGCCCGCAGTAGCAATCAGCCCCAGCATTTT. Translating gives CASTDRGARSSNQPQHF. The gene calls are TRBV28 and TRBJ1-5, with a weak D call TRBD1 (5 bases). The CDR3 is made up of 17 amino acids. The V gene's germline CDR1 is MDHEN and CDR2 SYDVKM. V was clipped by 7 bases and J by 0 bases, with 19 bases between them. The whole variable domain, filled in from reference TRBV28 and TRBJ1-5, reads DVKVTQSSRYLVKRTGEKVFLECVQDMDHENMFWYRQDPGLGLRLIYFSYDVKMKEKGDIPEGYSVSREKKERFSLILESASTNQTSMYLCASTDRGARSSNQPQHFGDGTRLSIL.

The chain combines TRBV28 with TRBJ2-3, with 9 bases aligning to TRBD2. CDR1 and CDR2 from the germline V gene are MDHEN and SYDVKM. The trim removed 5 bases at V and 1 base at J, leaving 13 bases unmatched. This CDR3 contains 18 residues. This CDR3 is CASSPLSLAGRGTDTQYF. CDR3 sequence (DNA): TGTGCCAGCAGTCCCCTATCGCTAGCGGGGAGGGGCACAGATACGCAGTATTTT.

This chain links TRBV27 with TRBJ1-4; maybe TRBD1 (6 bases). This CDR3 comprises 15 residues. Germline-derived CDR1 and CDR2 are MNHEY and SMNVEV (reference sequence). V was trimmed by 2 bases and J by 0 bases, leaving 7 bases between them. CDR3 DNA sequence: TGTGCCAGCAGTTTAAGGGGGACAACTAATGAAAAACTGTTTTTT. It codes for CASSLRGTTNEKLFF. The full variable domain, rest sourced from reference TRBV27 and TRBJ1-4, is EAQVTQNPRYLITVTGKKLTVTCSQNMNHEYMSWYRQDPGLGLRQIYYSMNVEVTDKGDVPEGYKVSRKEKRNFPLILESPSPNQTSLYFCASSLRGTTNEKLFFGSGTQLSVL.

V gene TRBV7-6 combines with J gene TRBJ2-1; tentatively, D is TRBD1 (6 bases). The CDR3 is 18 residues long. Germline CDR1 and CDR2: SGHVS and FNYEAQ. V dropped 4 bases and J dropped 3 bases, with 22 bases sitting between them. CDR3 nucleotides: TGTGCCAGCAGCTCTATGGGGGCTCAGGGTGGTTTCTACAATGAGCAGTTCTTC. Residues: CASSSMGAQGGFYNEQFF.

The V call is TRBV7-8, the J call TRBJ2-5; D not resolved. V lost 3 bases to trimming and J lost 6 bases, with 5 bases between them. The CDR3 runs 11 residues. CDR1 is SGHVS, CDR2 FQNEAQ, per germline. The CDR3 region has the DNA TGTGCCAGCAGCTTTGGGCAGACCCAGTACTTC. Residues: CASSFGQTQYF.

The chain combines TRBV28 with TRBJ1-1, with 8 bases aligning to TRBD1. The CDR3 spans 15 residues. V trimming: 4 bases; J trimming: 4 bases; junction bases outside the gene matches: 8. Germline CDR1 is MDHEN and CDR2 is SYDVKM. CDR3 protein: CASSYWTGLSTEAFF. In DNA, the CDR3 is TGTGCCAGCAGTTACTGGACAGGGTTGTCCACTGAAGCTTTCTTT.

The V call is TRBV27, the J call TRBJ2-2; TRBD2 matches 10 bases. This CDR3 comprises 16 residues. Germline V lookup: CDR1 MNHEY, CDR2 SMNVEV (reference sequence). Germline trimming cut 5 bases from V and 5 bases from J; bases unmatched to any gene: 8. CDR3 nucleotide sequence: TGTGCCAGCAGTCGACGACTAGCGGGTAGGACCGGGGAGCTGTTTTTT. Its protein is CASSRRLAGRTGELFF.